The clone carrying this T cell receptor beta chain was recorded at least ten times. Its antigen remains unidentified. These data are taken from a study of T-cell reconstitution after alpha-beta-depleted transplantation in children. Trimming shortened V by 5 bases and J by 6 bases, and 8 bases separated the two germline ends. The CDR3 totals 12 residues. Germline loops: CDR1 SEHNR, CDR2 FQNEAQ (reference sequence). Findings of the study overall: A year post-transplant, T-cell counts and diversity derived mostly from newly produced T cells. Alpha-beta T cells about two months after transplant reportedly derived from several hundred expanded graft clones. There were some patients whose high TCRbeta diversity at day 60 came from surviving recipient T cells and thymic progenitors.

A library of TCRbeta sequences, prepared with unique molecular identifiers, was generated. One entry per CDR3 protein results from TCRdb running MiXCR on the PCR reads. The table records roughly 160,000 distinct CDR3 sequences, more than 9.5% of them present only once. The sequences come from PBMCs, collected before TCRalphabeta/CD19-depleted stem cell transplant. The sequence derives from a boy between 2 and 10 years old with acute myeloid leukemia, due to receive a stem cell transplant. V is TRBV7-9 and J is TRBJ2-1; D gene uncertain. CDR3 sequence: CASSIRANEQFF. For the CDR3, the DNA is TGTGCCAGCAGCATCCGGGCCAATGAGCAGTTCTTC.